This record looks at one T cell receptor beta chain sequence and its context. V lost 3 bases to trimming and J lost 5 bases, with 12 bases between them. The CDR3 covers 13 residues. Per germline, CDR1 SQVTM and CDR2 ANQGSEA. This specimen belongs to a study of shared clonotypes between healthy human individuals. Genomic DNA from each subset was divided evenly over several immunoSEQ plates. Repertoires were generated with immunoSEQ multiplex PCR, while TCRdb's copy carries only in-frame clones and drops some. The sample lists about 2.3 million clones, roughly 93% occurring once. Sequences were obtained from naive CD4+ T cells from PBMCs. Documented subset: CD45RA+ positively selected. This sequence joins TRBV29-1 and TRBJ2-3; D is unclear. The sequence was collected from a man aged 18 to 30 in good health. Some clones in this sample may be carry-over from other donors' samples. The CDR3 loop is CSVDQAWGDTQYF. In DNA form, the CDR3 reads TGCAGCGTTGACCAGGCCTGGGGAGATACGCAGTATTTT.